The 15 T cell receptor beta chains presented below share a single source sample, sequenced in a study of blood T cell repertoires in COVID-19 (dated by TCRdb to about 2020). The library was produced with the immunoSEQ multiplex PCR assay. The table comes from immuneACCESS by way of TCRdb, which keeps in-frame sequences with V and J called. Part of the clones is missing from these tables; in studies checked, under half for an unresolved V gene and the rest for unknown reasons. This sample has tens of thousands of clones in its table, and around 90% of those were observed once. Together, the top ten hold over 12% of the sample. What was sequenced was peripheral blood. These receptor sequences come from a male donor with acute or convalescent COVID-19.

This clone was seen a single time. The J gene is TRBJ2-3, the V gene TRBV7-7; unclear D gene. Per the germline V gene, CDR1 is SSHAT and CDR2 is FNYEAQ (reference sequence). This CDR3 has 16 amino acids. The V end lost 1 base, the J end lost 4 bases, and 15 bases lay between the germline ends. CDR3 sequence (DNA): TGTGCCAGCAGCTTAGTACTGAGGCTGCACCCAGATACGCAGTATTTT. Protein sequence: CASSLVLRLHPDTQYF.

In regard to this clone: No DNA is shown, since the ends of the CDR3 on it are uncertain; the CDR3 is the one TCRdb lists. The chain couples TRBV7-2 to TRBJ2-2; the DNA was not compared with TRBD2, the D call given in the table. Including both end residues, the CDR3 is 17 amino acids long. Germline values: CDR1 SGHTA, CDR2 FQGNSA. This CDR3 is CASSLVGAGARGGEQFF.

This CDR3 is CASQTRTGMFYEQYF. The DNA of the CDR3 is TGTGCCAGTCAAACTCGGACAGGGATGTTCTACGAGCAGTACTTC. The V gene is TRBV19, the J gene TRBJ2-7, with 8 bases fitting TRBD1. Germline V gene data show CDR1 as LNHDA and CDR2 as SQIVND (reference sequence). CDR3 size: 15 residues. The ends lost 8 bases at V and 3 bases at J; junction bases unmatched: 12.

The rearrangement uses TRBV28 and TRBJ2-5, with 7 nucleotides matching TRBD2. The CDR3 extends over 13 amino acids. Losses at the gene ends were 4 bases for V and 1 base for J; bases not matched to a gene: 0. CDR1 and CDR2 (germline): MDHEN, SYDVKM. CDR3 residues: CASSWTSQETQYF. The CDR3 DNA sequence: TGTGCCAGCAGTTGGACTAGCCAAGAGACCCAGTACTTC.

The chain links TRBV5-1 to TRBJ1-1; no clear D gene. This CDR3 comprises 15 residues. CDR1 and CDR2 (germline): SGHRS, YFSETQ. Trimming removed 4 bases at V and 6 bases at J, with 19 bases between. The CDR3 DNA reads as TGCGCCAGCAGCCCCGGAAGGGCGGGGTTGGCTGAAGCTTTCTTT. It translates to CASSPGRAGLAEAFF.

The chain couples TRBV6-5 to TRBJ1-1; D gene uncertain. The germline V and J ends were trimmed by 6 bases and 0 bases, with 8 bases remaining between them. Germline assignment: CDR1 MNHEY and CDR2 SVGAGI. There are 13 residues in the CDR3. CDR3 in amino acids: CASSYTVNTEAFF. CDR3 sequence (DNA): TGTGCCAGCAGCTATACAGTGAACACTGAAGCTTTCTTT.

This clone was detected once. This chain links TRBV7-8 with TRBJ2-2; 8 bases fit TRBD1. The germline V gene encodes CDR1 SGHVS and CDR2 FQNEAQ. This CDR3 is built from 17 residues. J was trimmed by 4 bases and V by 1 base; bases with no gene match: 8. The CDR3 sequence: CASSLVGGQGATGELFF. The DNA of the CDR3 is TGTGCCAGCAGCTTAGTTGGGGGTCAGGGGGCCACCGGGGAGCTGTTTTTT.

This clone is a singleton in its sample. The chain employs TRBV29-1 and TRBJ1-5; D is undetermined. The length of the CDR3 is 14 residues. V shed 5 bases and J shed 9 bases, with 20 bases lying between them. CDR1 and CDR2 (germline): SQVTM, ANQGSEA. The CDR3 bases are TGCAGCGTTTCCCTCTCGGGCGGGAAAGGGCCCCAGCATTTT. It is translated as CSVSLSGGKGPQHF. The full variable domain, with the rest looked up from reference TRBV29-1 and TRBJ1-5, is SAVISQKPSRDICQRGTSLTIQCQVDSQVTMMFWYRQQPGQSLTLIATANQGSEATYESGFVIDKFPISRPNLTFSTLTVSNMSPEDSSIYLCSVSLSGGKGPQHFGDGTRLSIL.

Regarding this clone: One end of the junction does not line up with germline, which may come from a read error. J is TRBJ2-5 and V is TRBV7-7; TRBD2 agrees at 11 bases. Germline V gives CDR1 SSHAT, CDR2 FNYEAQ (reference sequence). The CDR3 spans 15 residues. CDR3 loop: CASSSPGLAEETQYF. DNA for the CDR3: TGTGCTAGCAGCTCCCCGGGACTAGCGGAAGAGACCCAGTACTTC.

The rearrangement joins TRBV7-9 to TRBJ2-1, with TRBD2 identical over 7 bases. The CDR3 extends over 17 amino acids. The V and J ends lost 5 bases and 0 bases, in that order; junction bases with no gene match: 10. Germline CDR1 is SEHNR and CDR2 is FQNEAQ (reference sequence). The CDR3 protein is CASSPPGGGRSYNEQFF. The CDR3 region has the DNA TGTGCCAGCAGCCCACCGGGCGGGGGTCGCTCCTACAATGAGCAGTTCTTC.

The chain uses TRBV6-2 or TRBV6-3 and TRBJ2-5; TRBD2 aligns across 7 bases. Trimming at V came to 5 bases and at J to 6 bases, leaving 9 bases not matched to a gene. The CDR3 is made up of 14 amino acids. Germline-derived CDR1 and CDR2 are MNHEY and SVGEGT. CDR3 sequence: CASSAWGGGKTQYF. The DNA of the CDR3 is TGTGCCAGCAGTGCCTGGGGCGGGGGTAAGACCCAGTACTTC.

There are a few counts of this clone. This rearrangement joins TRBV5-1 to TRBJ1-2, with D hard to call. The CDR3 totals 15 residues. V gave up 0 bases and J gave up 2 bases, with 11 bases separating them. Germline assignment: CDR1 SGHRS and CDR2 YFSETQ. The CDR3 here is CASSLGQGGNYGYTF. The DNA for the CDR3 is TGCGCCAGCAGCTTGGGCCAAGGAGGAAACTATGGCTACACCTTC.

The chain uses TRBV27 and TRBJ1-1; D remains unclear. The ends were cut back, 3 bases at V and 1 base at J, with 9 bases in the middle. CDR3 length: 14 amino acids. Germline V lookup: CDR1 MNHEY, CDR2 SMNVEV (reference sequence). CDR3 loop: CASSLMRWNTEAFF. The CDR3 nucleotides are TGTGCCAGCAGTTTGATGCGGTGGAACACTGAAGCTTTCTTT.

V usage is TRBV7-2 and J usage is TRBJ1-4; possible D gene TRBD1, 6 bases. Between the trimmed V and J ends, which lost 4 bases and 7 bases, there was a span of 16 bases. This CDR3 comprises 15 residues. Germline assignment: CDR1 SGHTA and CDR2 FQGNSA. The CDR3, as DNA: TGTGCCAGCAGCTCCAGCGGCAGGGGTGGTGAAAAACTGTTTTTT. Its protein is CASSSSGRGGEKLFF.

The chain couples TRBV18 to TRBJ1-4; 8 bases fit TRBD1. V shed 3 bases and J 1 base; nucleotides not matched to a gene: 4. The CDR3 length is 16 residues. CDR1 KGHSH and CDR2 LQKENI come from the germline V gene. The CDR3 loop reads CASSPRGRGTNEKLFF. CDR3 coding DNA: TGTGCCAGCTCACCCAGGGGGCGCGGAACTAATGAAAAACTGTTTTTT.